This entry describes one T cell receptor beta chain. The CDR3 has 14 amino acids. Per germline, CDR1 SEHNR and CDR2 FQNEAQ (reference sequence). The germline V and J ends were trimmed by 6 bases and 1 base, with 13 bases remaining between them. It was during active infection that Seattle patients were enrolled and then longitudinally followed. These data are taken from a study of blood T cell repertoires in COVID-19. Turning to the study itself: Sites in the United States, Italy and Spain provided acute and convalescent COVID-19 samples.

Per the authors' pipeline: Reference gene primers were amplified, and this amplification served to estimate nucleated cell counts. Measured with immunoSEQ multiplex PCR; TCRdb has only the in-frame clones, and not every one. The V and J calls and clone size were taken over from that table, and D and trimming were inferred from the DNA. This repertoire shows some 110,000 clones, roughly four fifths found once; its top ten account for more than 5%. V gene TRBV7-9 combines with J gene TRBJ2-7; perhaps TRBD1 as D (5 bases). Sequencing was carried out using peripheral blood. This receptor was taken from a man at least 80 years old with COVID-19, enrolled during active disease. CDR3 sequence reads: CASSSSRVSYEQYF. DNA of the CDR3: TGTGCCAGCAGTTCGAGCAGGGTATCCTACGAGCAGTACTTC.